A single T cell receptor beta chain is shown here with its context. Original processing methods: Reference gene primer amplification gave nucleated cell count estimates. The protocol was immunoSEQ multiplex PCR, while the TCRdb copy is restricted to in-frame clones and leaves out a portion. The V and J calls and clone size come from that table; D and trimming were worked out from the DNA. In the table there are 200,000 or so clones, more than 65% of which are singletons. The CDR3 length is 14 residues. Trimming took 3 bases from V and 3 from J, leaving 6 bases between them. The germline gives CDR1 LNHDA, CDR2 SQIVND (reference sequence). These data originate in a study of blood T cell repertoires in COVID-19. The overall study: Specimens from acute and convalescent COVID-19 originated in the United States, Italy and Spain. T cells, B-cell-depleted T cells, or PBMCs supplied cDNA or gDNA.

Sequenced sample: peripheral blood. The V and J genes are TRBV19 and TRBJ2-6; D not resolved. This TCR was recovered from a man aged 40-50 years who had recovered from COVID-19. CDR3 coding DNA: TGTGCCAGTAGTATTAGAGGTGGGGCCAACGTCCTGACTTTC. Residues: CASSIRGGANVLTF.